Below are 7 T cell receptor beta chains sequenced from a single sample in a study of vaccination effects on CD4 cells after COVID-19. What these receptors recognize is not known. The method was immunoSEQ multiplex PCR; TCRdb's version includes in-frame clones alone and lacks a portion of them. The repertoire holds about 61,000 clones, around 81% seen once, with more than 2% in the top ten. After expansion with viral peptide pools in the ViraFEST assay, antigen-specific CD4+ T cells were sequenced. Isolating CD4+ T cells followed ten to eleven days of culture. The sequences come from CD4+ T cells from PBMCs cultured with HCoV-229E spike peptides, collected before COVID-19 vaccination. The receptors come from a human donor who received a COVID-19 vaccine.

This chain uses TRBV5-1 with TRBJ1-1, with 7 bases fitting TRBD1. J lost 4 bases, V lost 1 base, and 4 bases had no gene match. Looked up from germline, CDR1 is SGHRS and CDR2 is YFSETQ. The CDR3 extends over 14 amino acids. The CDR3 nucleotides are TGCGCCAGCAGCTTGCGACCAGGGGGCACTGAAGCTTTCTTT. It codes for CASSLRPGGTEAFF.

V is TRBV6-2 or TRBV6-3 and J is TRBJ1-2; 7 nucleotides line up with TRBD1. V lost 5 bases to trimming and J lost 2 bases; unmatched junction nucleotides: 2. The germline V gene has CDR1 MNHEY and CDR2 SVGEGT. The CDR3 spans 13 residues. The CDR3 coding sequence is TGTGCCAGCAGTAGGGGGCTGAACTATGGCTACACCTTC. It encodes CASSRGLNYGYTF.

The chain employs TRBV4-3 and TRBJ1-4; tentatively, D is TRBD1 (5 bases). The V gene lost 0 bases and the J gene lost 5 bases, with 16 bases spanning the gap. The CDR3 is 17 amino acids. Germline CDR1 LGHNA, CDR2 YSLEER. For the CDR3, the DNA is TGCGCCAGCAGCCAAGACCCCCCGGGGACGACAAATGAAAAACTGTTTTTT. Its translation is CASSQDPPGTTNEKLFF.

This chain uses TRBV2 with TRBJ2-5; D is unresolved. Germline CDR1 reads SNHLY; CDR2 reads FYNNEI. The CDR3 is 12 residues long. Trimming cost V 6 bases and J 5 bases, with 10 bases left between them. The CDR3 coding sequence is TGTGCCAGCAGCTACGACGGGGAGACCCAGTACTTC. This sequence encodes CASSYDGETQYF. Full variable domain (remainder filled in from reference TRBV2 and TRBJ2-5): EPEVTQTPSHQVTQMGQEVILRCVPISNHLYFYWYRQILGQKVEFLVSFYNNEISEKSEIFDDQFSVERPDGSNFTLKIRSTKLEDSAMYFCASSYDGETQYFGPGTRLLVL.

The chain employs TRBV7-3 and TRBJ2-4; 7 bases fit TRBD1. V gave up 2 bases and J gave up 7 bases; unmatched junction bases: 2. CDR1 and CDR2 (germline): SGHTA, FQGTGA. The CDR3 totals 13 residues. CDR3 amino acids: CASSLGTANIQYF. CDR3 sequence (DNA): TGTGCCAGCAGCTTAGGGACAGCCAACATTCAGTACTTC.

V and J are TRBV3-1 (or the pseudogene TRBV3-2) and TRBJ2-2; D may be TRBD2 (6 bases). Per germline, CDR1 LGHDT and CDR2 YNNKEL (reference sequence). The CDR3 covers 16 residues. Trimming removed 3 bases from V and 6 bases from J, with 17 bases in between. This chain's CDR3 is CASSHGRTTSPGELFF. CDR3 DNA sequence: TGTGCCAGCAGCCATGGGAGAACCACTAGCCCCGGGGAGCTGTTTTTT.

CDR3 amino acids: CASSLVASLGSPLHF. CDR3 DNA sequence: TGTGCCAGCAGCTTAGTCGCTTCATTAGGTTCACCCCTCCACTTT. The chain uses TRBV7-6 and TRBJ1-6; D unclear. The V end lost 1 base, the J end lost 9 bases, and 13 bases lay between the germline ends. This CDR3 contains 15 residues. Looked up from germline, CDR1 is SGHVS and CDR2 is FNYEAQ.